This T cell receptor beta chain was found in a study of cytomegalovirus exposure and HLA in healthy donors. General study findings and limits: As a later analysis revealed, most CMV-associated TCR beta chains appeared HLA-restricted. Donor immune exposure was known only as CMV serostatus. A later analysis showed that HLA-associated TCR beta chains had undergone more clonal expansion than equally common others. Most TCR sequences were seen very rarely across donors, but some public TCRs occurred in many.

Both 60 Vbeta primers and 13 Jbeta primers went into the PCR. Here immunoSEQ multiplex PCR was the method, and the copy in TCRdb shows in-frame clones only, minus some. The sample includes 180,000 or so clones, approximately 79% of them seen just once. On this clone itself: Its cognate antigen is unknown.

The CDR3 contains 15 residues. Germline values: CDR1 MNHEY, CDR2 SVGAGI. Trimming removed 0 bases from V and 3 bases from J, with 11 bases in between. The receptor was isolated from a man aged 50-60 years in good health and CMV-seropositive. Sequenced: PBMCs. This chain joins TRBV6-5 and TRBJ1-2; TRBD1 might be the D (6 bases). The CDR3 sequence is CASSYSGGGDYGYTF. DNA of the CDR3: TGTGCCAGCAGTTACTCTGGGGGCGGCGACTATGGCTACACCTTC.